This T cell receptor (beta chain) was sequenced for a study of identical twins. Study findings and constraints: In cord blood, abundant beta clonotypes had fewer insertions; memory showed no trend.

There are many counts of this clonotype. Its antigen is still unknown. TCRdb ran MiXCR on the 5' RACE reads and lists one entry per CDR3 protein. The profile shows nearly 650,000 distinct CDR3 sequences, about 7% of them singletons. A further study also used this sample, focusing on yellow fever vaccine responses in identical twins.

Material: PBMCs. This sequence was found in a woman aged 18-29 years in good health.

CDR3 DNA: TGTGCCAGCAGCTTTCTTGGACTCACTACCGGGGAGCTGTTTTTT. This translates into CASSFLGLTTGELFF. The rearrangement links TRBV7-8 to TRBJ2-2; D might be TRBD2 (5 bases). This CDR3 is built from 15 residues. Trimming cost V 3 bases and J 5 bases, with 13 bases left between them. Germline V gene data show CDR1 as SGHVS and CDR2 as FQNEAQ.